This record concerns one TCR beta chain sequence. The antigen remains undetermined. All donors were healthy, and all were Caucasian. This sample was included in a study of identical twins. Each CDR3 protein gets one entry after TCRdb re-called the 5' RACE reads with MiXCR. This table has fewer than 800,000 distinct CDR3 sequences, about 7.6% appearing once. Study-level points and caveats: Analyses based on zero insertions could be partly confounded by invariant MAIT and iNKT cells.

The V gene end was trimmed by 1 base and the J gene end by 7 bases; junction bases not matched to a gene: 7. Germline loops: CDR1 SEHNR, CDR2 FQNEAQ (reference sequence). This CDR3 comprises 15 residues. These same records also appear under a second study, on yellow fever vaccine responses in identical twins. That work states: Twins' vaccine T cell responses reportedly seemed partly convergent and partly personalized.

Specimen: PBMCs. This clonotype was obtained from a woman between 18 and 29 years old in good health. The chain recombines TRBV7-9 with TRBJ2-7; the match to TRBD2 covers 10 bases. The chain's CDR3 is CASSLVLAGSGEQYF. The CDR3 bases are TGTGCCAGCAGCTTAGTACTAGCGGGGTCGGGGGAGCAGTACTTC.